This T cell receptor (beta chain) derives from a study of shared clonotypes between healthy human individuals (dated by TCRdb to about 2020). The study in broad terms: Three men and a couple of women, aged 18 to 49 years, made up the cohort. For each donor, CD4 naive and CD4 memory were each given three plates, CD8 naive was given two plates, and CD8 memory was given one plate. Blood TCR repertoires of about five healthy adults were deeply sequenced to estimate repertoire size and the extent of clonotype sharing between individuals. Different laboratories and diverse techniques were used to prepare libraries and sequence TCR repertoires, to increase sequencing depth and limit assay-specific biases. Per donor, leukapheresis produced somewhere between about 0.94 and 9 billion PBMCs.

Healthy HIV-negative adults with no recently reported acute infections or vaccinations were included as donors. Every donor was a Caucasian adult living in Nashville, Tennessee, USA. CD4+ T cells were enriched by magnetic negative selection, after which naive cells were positively selected on CD45RA and the negative fraction was taken as the memory subset. Blood was collected by leukapheresis, and PBMCs were isolated by Ficoll-Histopaque density gradient centrifugation and then cryopreserved in liquid nitrogen vapor phase. Analytical flow cytometry was used to check the purity and quantity of every magnetically sorted T cell population. Genomic DNA was isolated from every sorted fraction and measured by UV absorbance on a Nanodrop 2000c. What the authors observed across the whole study: Because the study included only a small number of donors, the genetic and exposure-history diversity represented was limited. Pairwise subsampling led to the expectation that sequencing depth would affect the degree of clonotype sharing among donors. Naive subsets generally had larger estimated clonotype richness than memory subsets. Even with the large sequencing depth, rarefaction of the sorted-subset datasets indicated that sequencing was incomplete. Sampling was limited to blood, and TCR repertoires in tissue likely differ from TCR repertoires in blood. Sharing across four donors was observed for around 5% of naive CD4, 3% to 4% of naive CD8, 2% to 2.5% of memory CD4, and roughly 0.4% of memory CD8 clonotypes. Higher generation probabilities were observed for clonotypes shared by all four sorted-subset donors than for non-shared clonotypes.

The cysteine opens and the phenylalanine closes a CDR3 of 15 amino acids. Only CDR3 DNA is held: 45 bases, read in frame from base 1. Cut back by 0 bases and 4 bases, the V and J ends lie 12 bases apart. CDR1 and CDR2 (SGHTA, FQGNSA) derive from the germline V gene. Concerning this clone itself: Its antigen is still unknown. Per-base qualities were not stored, and no clone one base away is much larger.

TCR CDR3 regions were amplified from genomic DNA by multiplex PCR using the deep immunoSEQ assay. Genomic DNA extracted from each cell subset was distributed evenly over all wells of several immunoSEQ 96-well plates, and each plate served as one replicate. For sorted subsets, each replicate PCR was loaded with 200 ng genomic DNA, equivalent to 30,000 or so T cell genomes. The purified libraries were quantified using a Qubit 3.0 fluorometer, sized with a Bioanalyzer 2100, and then quantified again using the KAPA Library Quantification kit. Every immunoSEQ 96-well plate was sequenced on a separate single-read 150-cycle Illumina NextSeq 550 flow cell. Regarding the original processing steps: Because the immunoSEQ output included only junctional sequences and no quality scores, the filtering could not be the same as the filtering used for full-length reads. Sequences were annotated with PyIR, a Python wrapper for IgBLAST v1.9, using IMGT germline references to assign V/J genes and CDR3. Reads were removed for weak V/J assignments (E-value above 1e-6), missing CDR3, stop codons, out-of-frame junctions, or ambiguous translated residues. A V3J clonotype was defined by an identical inferred V gene, J gene, and CDR3 amino acid sequence. Percentage overlap between repertoires was computed as shared unique clonotypes divided by the size of the smaller repertoire. Richness of each repertoire was evaluated using RTK rarefaction, the Chao1 estimator, and Recon v2.1 estimates of unobserved clonotypes. For all TCRbeta clonotypes obtained by the gDNA method from a few donors, generation probabilities were computed with OLGA. This is the immuneACCESS table as TCRdb keeps it, with only in-frame sequences that have V and J called. A part of the clones is gone; compared with another copy, unresolved V genes explain less than half, and the rest is unexplained. The DNA was the basis for D and trimming; V, J and clone size are from that table. The sample contains 2 million or so clones, 90% to 95% of them found a single time. The leading ten clones occupy 0.13% of the sample.

The chain links TRBV7-2 with TRBJ1-2; TRBD1 is perhaps the D gene, given 5 matching bases. The source material was naive CD4+ T cells sorted from blood. According to the study, the label for this sample's cell subset or site signals: CD45RA+ positively selected. The sequence derives from a man aged 18 to 29 in good health. Read as DNA, the sequence is TGTGCCAGCAGCTTAGCGGAGGCAGGGACCTATGGCTACACCTTC. It is translated as CASSLAEAGTYGYTF.